Below, 31 T cell receptor beta chains from the same sample are listed, as sequenced in a study of control samples from healthy donors and cancer patients. Repertoires were generated with immunoSEQ multiplex PCR, while TCRdb's copy carries only in-frame clones and drops some. The sample records approximately 89,000 clones, under 90% being singletons. Sequencing used blood. The receptors were sampled from a woman aged 40-49 years in good health.

V gene TRBV15 combines with J gene TRBJ2-7, with 7 bases fitting TRBD1. This CDR3 spans 15 amino acids. Trimming removed 1 base from V and 3 bases from J; junction bases left unmatched: 6. Germline values: CDR1 LNHNV, CDR2 YYDKDF (reference sequence). The DNA of the CDR3 is TGTGCCACCAGCAGAGCCAGACAGGGTCTCTACGAGCAGTACTTC. Protein product: CATSRARQGLYEQYF.

This clone was recorded only once. CDR3 amino acids: CASSSNRQETQYF. CDR3 in DNA: TGTGCCAGCAGCTCGAACAGGCAAGAGACCCAGTACTTC. The chain carries TRBV7-2 and TRBJ2-5; TRBD1 is a possible D gene (5 bases). Germline CDR1 reads SGHTA; CDR2 reads FQGNSA. The CDR3 extends over 13 amino acids. V gave up 4 bases and J gave up 2 bases, with 8 bases separating them.

The rearrangement joins TRBV7-2 to TRBJ1-2; 9 bases line up with TRBD1. The trim removed 3 bases at V and 12 bases at J, leaving 8 bases unmatched. CDR3 length: 13 amino acids. Germline CDR1 and CDR2: SGHTA and FQGNSA. The CDR3 DNA is TGTGCCAGCAGCTTCAAGGGACAGGGACCAGACACCTTC. Protein sequence: CASSFKGQGPDTF.

The chain uses TRBV5-4 and TRBJ2-7; D tentatively reads TRBD1 or TRBD2 (5 bases each). Germline CDR1 SGHNT, CDR2 YYREEE (reference sequence). Between the trimmed V and J ends, which lost 2 bases and 7 bases, there was a span of 16 bases. The CDR3 contains 14 residues. CDR3 amino acids: CASSFDTRDGEQYF. The DNA for the CDR3 is TGTGCCAGCAGCTTCGATACCCGGGACGGTGAGCAGTACTTC.

The chain combines TRBV30 with TRBJ1-6, with a tentative D call TRBD1 (5 bases). V lost 5 bases and J 9 bases, leaving 20 bases between the germline ends. CDR3 size: 15 residues. CDR1 is GTSNPN, CDR2 SVGIG, per germline (reference sequence). CDR3 nucleotides: TGTGCCTGGCGGACGGGGGAGTTACTGTTTTCACCCCTCCACTTT. Amino acids: CAWRTGELLFSPLHF.

The rearrangement uses TRBV30 and TRBJ1-6; TRBD1 aligns across 8 bases. CDR3 size: 12 residues. After removal of 8 bases from V and 9 bases from J, the junction contained 6 bases not matched to a gene. CDR1 and CDR2 from the germline V gene are GTSNPN and SVGIG (reference sequence). CDR3 nucleotide sequence: TGTGCCGGCGGACAGGGTGCTTCACCCCTCCACTTT. This codes for CAGGQGASPLHF.

The V call is TRBV5-1, the J call TRBJ2-7, with TRBD2 matching over 13 bases. CDR1 SGHRS and CDR2 YFSETQ come from the germline V gene. Trimming removed 4 bases from V and 12 bases from J; junction bases left unmatched: 10. This CDR3 has 14 amino acids. CDR3 sequence reads: CASSTRTSGGLWYF. CDR3 sequence (DNA): TGCGCCAGCAGCACCCGGACTAGCGGGGGCCTGTGGTACTTC.

The chain has TRBV25-1 and TRBJ1-5, with a possible D match to TRBD1 (5 bases). The CDR3 has 12 amino acids. Germline CDR1 is MGHDK and CDR2 is SYGVNS. V was trimmed by 6 bases and J by 2 bases, leaving 5 bases between them. The CDR3 here is CASRQGNQPQHF. CDR3 nucleotide sequence: TGTGCCAGCAGACAGGGCAATCAGCCCCAGCATTTT.

The chain links TRBV6-2 or TRBV6-3 to TRBJ1-1; no clear D gene. Germline V lookup: CDR1 MNHEY, CDR2 SVGEGT. V lost 6 bases, J lost 3 bases, and 20 bases lay in between. The CDR3 is 16 residues long. The CDR3 loop is CASSQIWIRKDTEAFF. In nucleotides, the CDR3 is TGTGCCAGCAGCCAGATCTGGATCCGGAAGGACACTGAAGCTTTCTTT.

This sequence joins TRBV6-6 and TRBJ2-1; D remains unclear. CDR3 size: 13 residues. Trimming left V 6 bases short and J 0 bases short, with 6 bases between. Germline CDR1 is MNHNY and CDR2 is SVGAGI (reference sequence). The CDR3 DNA reads TGTGCCAGCAGGTCATTCTCCTACAATGAGCAGTTCTTC. Protein sequence: CASRSFSYNEQFF.

J is TRBJ1-1 and V is TRBV11-3; D gene ambiguous. The germline V gene has CDR1 SGHNT and CDR2 YENEEA. V lost 3 bases and J 7 bases, leaving 6 bases between the germline ends. The CDR3 is 11 amino acids. CDR3 in amino acids: CASSFRDEAFF. The CDR3 nucleotides are TGTGCCAGCAGCTTCCGAGATGAAGCTTTCTTT.

This chain joins TRBV30 and TRBJ1-1, with no clear D. Between the trimmed V and J ends, which lost 1 base and 10 bases, there was a span of 13 bases. This CDR3 spans 12 amino acids. CDR1 is GTSNPN and CDR2 is SVGIG in the germline V gene (reference sequence). CDR3: CAWSDESETAFF. The CDR3 DNA reads TGTGCCTGGAGTGATGAATCGGAAACAGCTTTCTTT.

The rearrangement uses TRBV24-1 and TRBJ2-1, with D unclear. The germline gives CDR1 KGHDR, CDR2 SFDVKD. Trimming removed 4 bases at V and 5 bases at J, with 11 bases between. The CDR3 consists of 14 residues. The CDR3 here is CATSEPHNNNEQFF. The CDR3 DNA reads TGTGCCACCAGTGAGCCCCACAACAACAATGAGCAGTTCTTC.

The V and J genes are TRBV6-2 or TRBV6-3 and TRBJ1-1; D not resolved. V lost 2 bases and J lost 3, with 4 bases in between. The V gene's germline CDR1 is MNHEY and CDR2 SVGEGT. The CDR3 has 12 residues. The CDR3 nucleotides are TGTGCCAGCAGTTACGAGGACACTGAAGCTTTCTTT. Protein sequence: CASSYEDTEAFF.

J is TRBJ2-3 and V is TRBV5-1; 11 positions match TRBD2. Germline values: CDR1 SGHRS, CDR2 YFSETQ. The CDR3 contains 16 residues. The junction had 2 bases not matched to a gene; V was cut back by 1 base and J by 1 base. Here the CDR3 reads CASSLLAGGRTDTQYF. CDR3 coding DNA: TGCGCCAGCAGCTTGCTAGCGGGGGGCCGCACAGATACGCAGTATTTT.

This clone has just one count. The chain is built from TRBV6-2 or TRBV6-3 and TRBJ2-5, with D maybe TRBD2 (5 bases). The CDR3 runs to 14 residues. Deletions cut 7 bases from V and 6 bases from J, with 18 bases between. The germline CDR1 and CDR2 sequences are MNHEY and SVGEGT. This CDR3 reads CASTPGGGSQTQYF. The CDR3 nucleotides read TGTGCCAGCACCCCCGGTGGAGGATCTCAGACCCAGTACTTC.

The CDR3 DNA reads TGCAGTGCTAGTCCCCCGCGACGGGGCACAGATACGCAGTATTTT. Protein product: CSASPPRRGTDTQYF. J is TRBJ2-3 and V is TRBV20-1; the D is unclear. V lost 3 bases, J lost 1 base, and 14 bases lay in between. Germline V gene sequence: CDR1 DFQATT, CDR2 SNEGSKA (reference sequence). The CDR3 is 15 amino acids.

The CDR3 DNA is TGCGCCAGCAGCCAAGATATGGGGAGAAATGAGCAGTTCTTC. It translates to CASSQDMGRNEQFF. The chain links TRBV4-3 to TRBJ2-1; a possible D gene is TRBD2 (5 bases). The CDR3 sequence is 14 residues long. CDR1 and CDR2 (germline): LGHNA, YSLEER. V was clipped by 0 bases and J by 7 bases, with 10 bases between them.

This sequence joins TRBV7-2 and TRBJ2-1, with a possible D match to TRBD1 (5 bases). CDR1 SGHTA and CDR2 FQGNSA come from the germline V gene. This CDR3 is built from 14 residues. V lost 0 bases to trimming and J lost 4 bases, with 7 bases between them. The CDR3 loop reads CASSLAPGYNEQFF. CDR3 nucleotides: TGTGCCAGCAGCTTAGCGCCAGGGTACAATGAGCAGTTCTTC. Variable domain in full (rest from reference TRBV7-2 and TRBJ2-1): GAGVSQSPSNKVTEKGKDVELRCDPISGHTALYWYRQSLGQGLEFLIYFQGNSAPDKSGLPSDRFSAERTGGSVSTLTIQRTQQEDSAVYLCASSLAPGYNEQFFGPGTRLTVL.

This chain links TRBV4-1 with TRBJ2-3, with D perhaps given as TRBD1 or TRBD2 (6 bases each). Germline V gene data show CDR1 as MGHRA and CDR2 as YSYEKL. Trimming shortened V by 1 base and J by 5 bases, and 16 bases separated the two germline ends. This CDR3 has 16 residues. CDR3 amino acids: CASSQALGGPRDTQYF. The CDR3 nucleotides are TGCGCCAGCAGCCAAGCCCTAGGGGGGCCACGAGATACGCAGTATTTT.

This sequence joins TRBV19 and TRBJ1-2; possibly TRBD1 for D (6 bases). The CDR3 is 15 amino acids. V lost 5 bases, J lost 3 bases, and 16 bases lay in between. Per the germline V gene, CDR1 is LNHDA and CDR2 is SQIVND (reference sequence). The CDR3, as DNA: TGTGCCAGTAGTTCGGGGGGCAGGCGGGACTATGGCTACACCTTC. This sequence encodes CASSSGGRRDYGYTF.

This clone was counted once. The V gene is TRBV10-2, the J gene TRBJ2-7; the D gene is possibly TRBD1 (5 bases). Germline V gene lookup returns CDR1 WSHSY and CDR2 SAAADI. This CDR3 contains 14 residues. The V gene lost 4 bases and the J gene lost 0 bases, with 10 bases spanning the gap. The DNA for the CDR3 is TGCGCCAGCAGTGGGGAAGGGGTCTCCTACGAGCAGTACTTC. This codes for CASSGEGVSYEQYF.

Only one count was recorded for this clone. V gene TRBV4-3 combines with J gene TRBJ1-1; tentatively, D is TRBD1 (6 bases). The CDR3 consists of 15 residues. The germline V gene has CDR1 LGHNA and CDR2 YSLEER. Trimming shortened V by 0 bases and J by 11 bases, and 19 bases separated the two germline ends. CDR3 nucleotides: TGCGCCAGCAGCCAAGATGCCGTTGGGACACCGTGGGCTTTCTTT. Translating gives CASSQDAVGTPWAFF.

This clone was counted a single time. The chain combines TRBV7-2 with TRBJ2-7; D gene unclear. Germline V gene lookup returns CDR1 SGHTA and CDR2 FQGNSA. The V end lost 1 base, the J end lost 8 bases, and 9 bases lay between the germline ends. The CDR3 totals 12 residues. CDR3 in DNA: TGTGCCAGCAGCTTAGATCTAGACAAGCAGTACTTC. It translates to CASSLDLDKQYF. Full variable domain (remainder filled in from reference TRBV7-2 and TRBJ2-7): GAGVSQSPSNKVTEKGKDVELRCDPISGHTALYWYRQSLGQGLEFLIYFQGNSAPDKSGLPSDRFSAERTGGSVSTLTIQRTQQEDSAVYLCASSLDLDKQYFGPGTRLTVT.

This chain links TRBV30 with TRBJ1-6, with 7 bases fitting TRBD1. Germline CDR1 and CDR2: GTSNPN and SVGIG (reference sequence). J was trimmed by 0 bases and V by 3 bases; bases with no gene match: 5. The CDR3 sequence is 16 residues long. CDR3 sequence (DNA): TGTGCCTGGAGCGGGACAGCGAGCTCCTATAATTCACCCCTCCACTTT. Residues: CAWSGTASSYNSPLHF.

The rearrangement joins TRBV3-1 (or the pseudogene TRBV3-2) to TRBJ1-5; 7 bases agree with TRBD1. The CDR3 is made up of 15 amino acids. Germline V gives CDR1 LGHDT, CDR2 YNNKEL (reference sequence). J lost 1 base, V lost 2 bases, and 2 bases had no gene match. The CDR3 coding sequence is TGTGCCAGCAGCCAAACGGGACAGAGCAATCAGCCCCAGCATTTT. It specifies CASSQTGQSNQPQHF.

The chain has TRBV4-3 and TRBJ2-3, with D tentatively TRBD2 (6 bases). The CDR3 spans 17 residues. Trimming left V 4 bases short and J 0 bases short, with 17 bases between. Germline V gene lookup returns CDR1 LGHNA and CDR2 YSLEER. In nucleotides, the CDR3 is TGCGCCAGCAGCCGCAGCGGGCCAGCCTCTAGCACAGATACGCAGTATTTT. Its translation: CASSRSGPASSTDTQYF.

V and J are TRBV27 and TRBJ1-3, with TRBD1 as a possible D gene (5 bases). The germline V gene encodes CDR1 MNHEY and CDR2 SMNVEV (reference sequence). This CDR3 spans 17 amino acids. V gave up 3 bases and J gave up 1 base, with 16 bases separating them. The CDR3 loop reads CASSFGAPGLSGNTIYF. CDR3 nucleotides: TGTGCCAGCAGTTTTGGGGCCCCGGGGTTATCTGGAAACACCATATATTTT.

The rearrangement joins TRBV5-6 to TRBJ1-1; D is ambiguous. There are 14 residues in the CDR3. The germline gives CDR1 SGHDT, CDR2 YYEEEE. Trimming removed 6 bases from V and 8 bases from J, with 20 bases in between. DNA of the CDR3: TGTGCCAGCACTATTACCACGGGGTTCGAGGAAGCTTTCTTT. This codes for CASTITTGFEEAFF.

The chain employs TRBV24-1 and TRBJ1-2; D unclear. The CDR3 length is 12 residues. The germline CDR1 and CDR2 sequences are KGHDR and SFDVKD. Trimming left V 3 bases short and J 4 bases short, with 5 bases between. DNA for the CDR3: TGTGCCACCAGTGATGCAATCTATGGCTACACCTTC. Its translation is CATSDAIYGYTF.

CDR3 protein: CASSVVGTGGTGELFF. In nucleotides, the CDR3 is TGTGCCAGCAGCGTAGTAGGGACAGGGGGCACCGGGGAGCTGTTTTTT. V and J are TRBV9 and TRBJ2-2; 11 bases are a match to TRBD1. The junction had 2 bases not matched to a gene; V was cut back by 0 bases and J by 4 bases. This CDR3 is built from 16 residues. The germline gives CDR1 SGDLS, CDR2 YYNGEE.